The TCR beta chain under discussion was sequenced for a study of regulatory T cells in long-lasting Graves disease. Time point here: newly diagnosed GD, antithyroid drugs for less than 3 months. PBMC-extracted RNA yielded the TCR library. V was trimmed by 6 bases and J by 6 bases, leaving 9 bases between them. The CDR3 covers 12 residues. Germline lookup yields CDR1 MNHEY and CDR2 SMNVEV (reference sequence). This clonotype has ten or more counts. Arm-PCR of CDR3 regions and iRepertoire HTBI primers were used to build TCR beta libraries. MiXCR, applied by TCRdb to the multiplex PCR reads, yields one record per CDR3 protein. The data show 200,000 to 250,000 distinct CDR3 sequences, 15% to 20% seen once.

The source material was peripheral blood mononuclear cells (PBMCs), sampled at new diagnosis, from a patient treated with antithyroid drugs. The chain uses TRBV27 and TRBJ1-5; D is unresolved. The receptor's source is a female donor with Graves disease. This CDR3 reads CASRSSGQPQHF. CDR3 nucleotides: TGTGCCAGCAGATCCTCTGGTCAGCCCCAGCATTTT.